The present entry profiles one TCR beta chain with its context. This record comes from a study of ipilimumab plus nivolumab after autologous stem cell transplantation. This CDR3 contains 14 residues. V gave up 4 bases and J gave up 7 bases, with 14 bases separating them. Germline V gives CDR1 GTSNPN, CDR2 SVGIG (reference sequence). Profiled with immunoSEQ multiplex PCR; TCRdb holds only in-frame clones, not every one. Counted here are fewer than 85,000 clones, nearly 85% occurring once; the ten biggest clones make up around 2%. J is TRBJ1-6 and V is TRBV30; weak D call: TRBD1 (6 bases). The source material was PBMCs, sampled in a trial of ipilimumab plus nivolumab as post-transplant consolidation. This clonotype originated in a male donor with diffuse large B-cell lymphoma. The CDR3 sequence: CAWTQGQLNSPLHF. DNA for the CDR3: TGTGCCTGGACCCAAGGACAGCTAAATTCACCCCTCCACTTT.